The sequence of this T cell receptor beta chain was determined in a study of Ad26.COV2.S vaccination and SARS-CoV-2 variants. Background on the study: Doses of Ad26.COV2.S were injected into muscle once or twice, 56 days apart. The study's findings and limits: Possible underestimation of total T cell responses by the TCR breadth and depth analyses was noted. Following vaccination, spike-specific CD8+ and CD4+ T cell responses reportedly exhibited substantial breadth.

This CDR3 spans 15 amino acids. Germline loops: CDR1 SEHNR, CDR2 FQNEAQ (reference sequence). The V gene lost 3 bases and the J gene lost 7 bases, with 13 bases spanning the gap. A word on this clone: The antigen remains undetermined.

As for treatment: around 19 received Ad26.COV2.S at low or high dose, single or two shots; about 5 received placebo; per-sample allocation not given. The samples were gathered on day 63 after the first injection of vaccine or placebo. An adult donor aged 18-55 years was enrolled in Boston. Libraries were prepared by immunoSEQ multiplex PCR; TCRdb keeps only in-frame clonotypes and omits some of them. The sample lists 400,000 to 500,000 clones, around nine tenths occurring once. J is TRBJ1-6 and V is TRBV7-9; no definite D call. Sequencing was performed on peripheral blood, taken in a trial of Ad26.COV2.S vaccine versus placebo. This TCR was sampled from a person aged 18 to 65 who received the Ad26.COV2.S COVID-19 vaccine or a placebo. The CDR3 spells CASSLGAGVNSPLHF. DNA for the CDR3: TGTGCCAGCAGCTTGGGAGCCGGGGTCAATTCACCCCTCCACTTT.